This T cell receptor beta chain derives from a study of T cell changes during pregnancy in multiple sclerosis. The CDR3 totals 16 residues. Trimming left V 5 bases short and J 2 bases short, with 16 bases between. Per germline, CDR1 MNHEY and CDR2 SMNVEV (reference sequence). Profiling relied on immunoSEQ multiplex PCR, and the TCRdb table lists in-frame clones only, not all of them. This table has more than 40,000 clones, 90% appearing once. This specimen was CD8+ T cells from peripheral blood mononuclear cells, taken in the third trimester of pregnancy. The chain combines TRBV27 with TRBJ2-1; D gene ambiguous. This sequence was found in a female donor with multiple sclerosis, enrolled in a pregnancy study. In DNA, the CDR3 is TGTGCCAGCAGTCCCATATGGCAGGTCGCCTACAATGAGCAGTTCTTC. Translation gives CASSPIWQVAYNEQFF.